This T cell receptor beta chain comes out of a study of shared clonotypes between healthy human individuals. The germline V gene has CDR1 SEHNR and CDR2 FQNEAQ (reference sequence). This CDR3 comprises 16 residues. Trimming shortened V by 4 bases and J by 0 bases, and 15 bases separated the two germline ends. Measured with immunoSEQ multiplex PCR; TCRdb has only the in-frame clones, and not every one. Among approximately 460,000 clones listed, more than 70% were seen once. This sequence originates from a woman aged 40 to 55 in good health. Some clones in this sample may be carry-over from other donors' samples. The material sequenced was PBMCs. The V gene is TRBV7-9, the J gene TRBJ1-2, with a weak D call TRBD1 (5 bases). In DNA, the CDR3 is TGTGCCAGCAGCTCTACAGTTGGGGCAGCTAACTATGGCTACACCTTC. Translated: CASSSTVGAANYGYTF.